This TCR beta chain was identified during a study of T-cell reconstitution after alpha-beta-depleted transplantation in children. Unique molecular identifiers were incorporated when the TCRbeta library was constructed. TCRdb ran MiXCR on the PCR reads and lists one entry per CDR3 protein. The sample carries about 580,000 distinct CDR3 sequences, 23% recorded once. In germline, CDR1 is KGHDR, CDR2 SFDVKD. With 0 bases removed from V and 5 bases from J, the gap between germline ends came to 6 bases. This CDR3 has 14 residues. The sample in question was PBMCs, mostly from graft donor cells, obtained 360 days after TCRalphabeta/CD19-depleted stem cell transplant. The V call is TRBV24-1, the J call TRBJ2-2; unclear D gene. This clonotype was sampled from a boy younger than two who had a stem cell transplant for acute myeloid leukemia, so the T cells may come from the graft donor. As DNA, the CDR3 is TGTGCCACCAGTGATTTGCAAATGACCGGGGAGCTGTTTTTT. This gives the protein CATSDLQMTGELFF.